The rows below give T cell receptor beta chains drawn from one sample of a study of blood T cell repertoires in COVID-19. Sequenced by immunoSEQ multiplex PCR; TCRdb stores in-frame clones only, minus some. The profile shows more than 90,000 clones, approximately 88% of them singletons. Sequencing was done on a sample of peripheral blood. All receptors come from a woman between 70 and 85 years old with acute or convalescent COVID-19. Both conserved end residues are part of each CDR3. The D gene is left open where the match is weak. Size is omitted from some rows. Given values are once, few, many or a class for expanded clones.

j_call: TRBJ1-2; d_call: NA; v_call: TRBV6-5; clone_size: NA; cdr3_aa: CASSTSPGPNRATF; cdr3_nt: TGTGCCAGCAGTACCTCCCCGGGACCGAACAGGGCCACCTTC
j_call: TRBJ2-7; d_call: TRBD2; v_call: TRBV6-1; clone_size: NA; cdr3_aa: CASSVISGSDPYEQYF; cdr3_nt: TGTGCCAGCAGTGTTATTAGCGGGAGCGATCCCTACGAGCAGTACTTC
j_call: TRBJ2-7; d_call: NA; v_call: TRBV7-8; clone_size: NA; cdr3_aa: CASSLRNPRQSITYEQYF; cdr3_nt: TGTGCCAGCAGCTTAAGGAACCCGCGACAGTCGATCACCTACGAGCAGTACTTC
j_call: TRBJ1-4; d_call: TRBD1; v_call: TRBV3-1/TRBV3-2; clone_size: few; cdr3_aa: CASSQDIGTGTEKLFF; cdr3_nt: TGTGCCAGCAGCCAAGATATAGGGACAGGGACCGAAAAACTGTTTTTT
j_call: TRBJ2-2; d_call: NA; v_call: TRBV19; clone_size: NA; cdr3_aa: CASTGVGAGELFF; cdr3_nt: TGTGCCAGTACGGGGGTGGGCGCCGGGGAGCTGTTTTTT
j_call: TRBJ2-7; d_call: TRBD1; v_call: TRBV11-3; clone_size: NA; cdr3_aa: CASSPTGDLSEQYF; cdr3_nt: TGTGCCAGCAGCCCTACAGGGGACCTCTCCGAGCAGTACTTC
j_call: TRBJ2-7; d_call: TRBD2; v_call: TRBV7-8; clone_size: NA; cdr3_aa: CASRSASSGAQYEQYF; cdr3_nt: TGTGCCAGCAGGTCCGCCTCTAGCGGGGCCCAATACGAGCAGTACTTC
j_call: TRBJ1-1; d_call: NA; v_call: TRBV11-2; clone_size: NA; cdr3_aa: CASSPYTVTEAFF; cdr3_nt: TGTGCCAGCAGCCCATACACCGTCACTGAAGCTTTCTTT
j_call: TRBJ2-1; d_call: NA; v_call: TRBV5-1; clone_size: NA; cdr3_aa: CASSLGQADNEQFF; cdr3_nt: TGCGCCAGCAGCTTGGGGCAGGCCGACAATGAGCAGTTCTTC
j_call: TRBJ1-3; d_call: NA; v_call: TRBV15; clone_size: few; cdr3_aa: CATSRDPLSGNTIYF; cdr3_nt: TGTGCCACCAGCAGAGATCCCCTTTCTGGAAACACCATATATTTT
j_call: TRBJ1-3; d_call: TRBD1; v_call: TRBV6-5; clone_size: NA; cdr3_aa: CASSRQGGTGNTIYF; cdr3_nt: TGTGCCAGCAGTCGACAGGGAGGAACTGGAAACACCATATATTTT
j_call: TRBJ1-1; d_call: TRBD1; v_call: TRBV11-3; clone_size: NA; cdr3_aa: CASSTGQLNTEAFF; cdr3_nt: TGTGCCAGCAGCACGGGACAGTTGAACACTGAAGCTTTCTTT
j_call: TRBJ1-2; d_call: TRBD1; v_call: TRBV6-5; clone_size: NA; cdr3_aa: CASRLTGTGNYGYTF; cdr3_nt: TGTGCCAGCAGGCTCACCGGGACAGGGAACTATGGCTACACCTTC
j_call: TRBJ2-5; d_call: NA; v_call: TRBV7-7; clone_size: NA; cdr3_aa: CASSQGLSQETQYF; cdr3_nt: TGTGCCAGCAGCCAGGGACTGTCCCAAGAGACCCAGTACTTC
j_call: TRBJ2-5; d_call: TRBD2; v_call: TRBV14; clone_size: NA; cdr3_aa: CASSQYNGLAGGRGQETQYF; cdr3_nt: TGTGCCAGCAGCCAATATAACGGGCTAGCGGGAGGAAGGGGTCAAGAGACCCAGTACTTC
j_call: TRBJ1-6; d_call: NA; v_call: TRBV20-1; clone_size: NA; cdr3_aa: CSAQTGLDLHF; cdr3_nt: TGCAGTGCTCAAACAGGGCTCGACCTCCACTTT
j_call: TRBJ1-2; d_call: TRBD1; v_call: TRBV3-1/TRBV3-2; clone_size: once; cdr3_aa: CASSSWTGEDGYTF; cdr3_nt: TGTGCCAGCAGCTCGTGGACAGGCGAGGATGGCTACACCTTC
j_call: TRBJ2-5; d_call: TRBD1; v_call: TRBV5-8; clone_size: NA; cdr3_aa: CASSPGQAVGETQYF; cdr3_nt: TGTGCCAGCAGCCCTGGACAGGCGGTTGGGGAGACCCAGTACTTC
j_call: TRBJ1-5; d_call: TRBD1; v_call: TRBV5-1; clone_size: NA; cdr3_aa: CASSSGTGPNQPQHF; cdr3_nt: TGCGCCAGCAGCTCGGGGACAGGGCCCAATCAGCCCCAGCATTTT
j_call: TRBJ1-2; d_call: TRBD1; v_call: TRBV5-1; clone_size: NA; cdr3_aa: CASSFGQGTEYGYTF; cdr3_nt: TGCGCCAGCAGCTTCGGACAGGGGACGGAGTATGGCTACACCTTC
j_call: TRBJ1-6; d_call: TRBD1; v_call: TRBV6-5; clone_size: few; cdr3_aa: CASSRQGIGSPLHF; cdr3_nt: TGTGCCAGCAGTCGACAGGGGATAGGATCACCCCTCCACTTT
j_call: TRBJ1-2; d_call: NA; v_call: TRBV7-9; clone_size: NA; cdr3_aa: CASSLSGGVEGYTF; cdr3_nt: TGTGCCAGCAGCTTAAGCGGGGGCGTCGAAGGCTACACCTTC
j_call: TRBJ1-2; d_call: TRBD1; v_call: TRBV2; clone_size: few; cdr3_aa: CASIKSVGTAPYGYTF; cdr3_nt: TGTGCCAGCATCAAAAGCGTGGGGACAGCGCCCTATGGCTACACCTTC
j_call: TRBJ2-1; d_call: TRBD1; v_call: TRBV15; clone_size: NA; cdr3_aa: CATSIYRLTGLSHEQFF; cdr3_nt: TGTGCCACCAGCATTTACCGATTGACAGGGTTAAGCCATGAGCAGTTCTTC
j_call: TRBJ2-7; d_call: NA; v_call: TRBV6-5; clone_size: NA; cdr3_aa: CASSKTGTNEQYF; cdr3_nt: TGTGCCAGCAGTAAAACCGGGACAAACGAGCAGTACTTC
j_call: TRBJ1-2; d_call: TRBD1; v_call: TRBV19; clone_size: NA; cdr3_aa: CASSMDRSKAGNYGYTF; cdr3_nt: TGTGCCAGTAGTATGGACAGGTCGAAGGCTGGGAACTATGGCTACACCTTC
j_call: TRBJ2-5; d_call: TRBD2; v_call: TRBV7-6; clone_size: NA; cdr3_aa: CASSLTSGTAETQYF; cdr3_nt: TGTGCCAGCAGCCTAACTAGCGGGACAGCAGAGACCCAGTACTTC